What follows are 4 T cell receptor beta chains derived from one specimen sequenced in a study of T cells in localized non-small cell lung cancer. The data were produced by immunoSEQ multiplex PCR, yet TCRdb's version contains in-frame clones alone and is incomplete. The table has some 15,000 clones, more than 80% seen once. The starting material was peripheral blood, obtained before any cancer treatment. The origin of the receptors is a woman between 40 and 69 years old with stage I lung adenocarcinoma.

The chain uses TRBV11-3 and TRBJ1-1, with a tentative D call TRBD1 (5 bases). The CDR3 has 14 amino acids. Between the trimmed V and J ends, which lost 0 bases and 4 bases, there was a span of 9 bases. Germline values: CDR1 SGHNT, CDR2 YENEEA. The CDR3 sequence is CASSLDGGGTEAFF. The CDR3, as DNA: TGTGCCAGCAGCTTAGATGGGGGGGGCACTGAAGCTTTCTTT.

This chain connects TRBV7-9 to TRBJ1-1; D uncertain. Germline CDR1 and CDR2: SEHNR and FQNEAQ (reference sequence). Deletions cut 5 bases from V and 3 bases from J, with 13 bases between. This CDR3 region has 14 residues. The CDR3 spells CASSKEVRDTEAFF. The CDR3 DNA follows: TGTGCCAGCAGCAAGGAGGTAAGGGACACTGAAGCTTTCTTT.

V is TRBV7-9 and J is TRBJ1-1; 12 bases line up with TRBD1. With 5 bases clipped from V and 7 bases from J, the junction kept 8 bases outside the gene matches. The CDR3 contains 15 residues. The germline V gene has CDR1 SEHNR and CDR2 FQNEAQ (reference sequence). The CDR3 DNA sequence: TGTGCCAGCAGCCCCCGGGACAGGGGGCGCGTTGAAGCTTTCTTT. This encodes CASSPRDRGRVEAFF.

The V and J genes are TRBV2 and TRBJ2-5; perhaps TRBD2 as D (5 bases). The CDR3 spans 12 residues. Germline values: CDR1 SNHLY, CDR2 FYNNEI. The DNA of the CDR3 is TGTGCGAGCGGAGTATTCGGAGAGACCCAGTACTTC. This translates into CASGVFGETQYF.